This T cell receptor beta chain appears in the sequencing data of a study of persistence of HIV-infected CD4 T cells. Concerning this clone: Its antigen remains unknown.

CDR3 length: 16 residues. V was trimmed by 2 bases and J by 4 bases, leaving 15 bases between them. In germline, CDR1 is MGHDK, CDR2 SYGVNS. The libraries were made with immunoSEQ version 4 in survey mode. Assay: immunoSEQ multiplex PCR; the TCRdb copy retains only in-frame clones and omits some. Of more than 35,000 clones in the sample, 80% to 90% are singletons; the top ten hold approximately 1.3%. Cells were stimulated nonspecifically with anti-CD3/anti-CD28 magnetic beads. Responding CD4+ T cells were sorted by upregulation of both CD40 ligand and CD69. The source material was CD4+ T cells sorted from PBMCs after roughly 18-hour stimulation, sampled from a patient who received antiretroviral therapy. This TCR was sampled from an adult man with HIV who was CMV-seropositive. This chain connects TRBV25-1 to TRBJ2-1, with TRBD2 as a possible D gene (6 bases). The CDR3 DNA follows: TGTGCCAGCAGTGAACCCAAACTAGCCGGGTACAATGAGCAGTTCTTC. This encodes CASSEPKLAGYNEQFF.